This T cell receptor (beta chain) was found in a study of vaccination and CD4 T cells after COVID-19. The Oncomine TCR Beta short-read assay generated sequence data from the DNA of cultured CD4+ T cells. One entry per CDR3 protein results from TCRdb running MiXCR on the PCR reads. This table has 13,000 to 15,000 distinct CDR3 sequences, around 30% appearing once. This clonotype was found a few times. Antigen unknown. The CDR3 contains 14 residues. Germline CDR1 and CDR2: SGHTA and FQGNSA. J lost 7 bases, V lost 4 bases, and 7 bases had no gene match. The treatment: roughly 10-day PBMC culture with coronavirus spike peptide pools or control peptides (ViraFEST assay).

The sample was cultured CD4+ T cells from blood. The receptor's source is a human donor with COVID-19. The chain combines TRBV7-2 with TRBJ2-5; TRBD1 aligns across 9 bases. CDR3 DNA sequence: TGTGCCAGCAGCTCCCGGGACAGGGTCGGGACCCAGTACTTC. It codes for CASSSRDRVGTQYF.